This paragraph covers one T cell receptor beta chain sequence. Its target is unknown. Libraries were UMI-labeled 5' RACE TRB cDNA. TCRdb reworked the 5' RACE reads into one entry per CDR3 protein, no DNA. The specimen's table records about 130,000 distinct CDR3 sequences. CDR1 is ENHRY, CDR2 SYGVKD, per germline. This CDR3 has 15 residues. The sample originates from a study of CXCR3-negative and CXCR3-positive naive CD8 T cells. Study background: A total of about 130 million TRB reads was generated, with about 1.5 +/- 0.3 million per library. Study-wide results and limits: CXCR3-negative and CXCR3-positive naive cells shared comparable TRBV-TRBJ usage, but memory cells did not. When CXCR3-positive naive cells were set against CXCR3-negative naive cells, the former had more hydrophobic TRB CDR3s.

Triplicate approximately 300,000-cell sorts were made of each CD8+ T cell subset. The CD45RO-CCR7+CD27+CD95- phenotype denoted naive CD8+ T cells. The clonotype was recovered from a human donor in good health. Some clones in this sample may be carry-over from other donors' samples. Specimen: naive CXCR3+ CD8+ T cells from blood. Sample subset: CD45RO-CCR7+CD27+CD95- naive CD8+ T cells expressing CXCR3 (TNR3+). V and J are TRBV10-3 and TRBJ2-6; TCRdb gives TRBD1 as the D gene, but with no DNA this cannot be confirmed. The CDR3 sequence is CASSLGAPGANVLTF.